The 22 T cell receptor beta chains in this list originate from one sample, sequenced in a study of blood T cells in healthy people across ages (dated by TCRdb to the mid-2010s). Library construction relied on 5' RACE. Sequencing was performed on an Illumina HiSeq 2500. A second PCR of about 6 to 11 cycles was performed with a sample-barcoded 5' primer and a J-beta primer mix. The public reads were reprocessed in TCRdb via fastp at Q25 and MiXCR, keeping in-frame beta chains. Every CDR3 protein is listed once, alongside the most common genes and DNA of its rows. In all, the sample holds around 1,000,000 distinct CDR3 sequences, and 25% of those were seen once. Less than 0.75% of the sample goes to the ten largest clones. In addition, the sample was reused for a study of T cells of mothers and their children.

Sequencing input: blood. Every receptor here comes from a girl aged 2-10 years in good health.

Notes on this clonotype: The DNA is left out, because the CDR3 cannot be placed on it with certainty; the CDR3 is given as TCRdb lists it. CDR3 residues: CASSFGHGTRYF. The V call is TRBV28, the J call TRBJ2-4. Germline CDR1 and CDR2: MDHEN and SYDVKM. The CDR3 contains 12 residues when both ends are counted.

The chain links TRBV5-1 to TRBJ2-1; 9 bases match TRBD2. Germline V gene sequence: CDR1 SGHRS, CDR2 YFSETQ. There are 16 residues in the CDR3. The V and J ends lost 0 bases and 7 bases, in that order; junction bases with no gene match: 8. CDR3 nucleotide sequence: TGCGCCAGCAGCTTGGGTCGGGTAGCGGGAGAGAATGAGCAGTTCTTC. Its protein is CASSLGRVAGENEQFF.

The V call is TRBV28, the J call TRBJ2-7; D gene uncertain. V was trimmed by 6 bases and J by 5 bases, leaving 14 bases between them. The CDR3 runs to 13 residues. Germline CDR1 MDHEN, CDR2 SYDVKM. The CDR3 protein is CASSPYWIDEQYF. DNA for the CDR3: TGTGCCAGCAGCCCGTATTGGATTGACGAGCAGTACTTC.

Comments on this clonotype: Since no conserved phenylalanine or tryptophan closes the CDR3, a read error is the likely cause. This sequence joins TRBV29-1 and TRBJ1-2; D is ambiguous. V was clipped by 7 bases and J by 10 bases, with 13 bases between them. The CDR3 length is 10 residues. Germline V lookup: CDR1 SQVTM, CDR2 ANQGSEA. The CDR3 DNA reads TGCAGCGATTCGGACGGTGACTACACCATC. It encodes CSDSDGDYTI.

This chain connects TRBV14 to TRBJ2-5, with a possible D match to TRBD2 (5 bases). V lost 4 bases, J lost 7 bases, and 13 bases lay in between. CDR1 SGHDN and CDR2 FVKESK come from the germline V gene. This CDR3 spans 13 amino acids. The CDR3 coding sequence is TGTGCCAGCAGCCCTAGGTTCGAGGGGACCCAGTACTTC. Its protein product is CASSPRFEGTQYF.

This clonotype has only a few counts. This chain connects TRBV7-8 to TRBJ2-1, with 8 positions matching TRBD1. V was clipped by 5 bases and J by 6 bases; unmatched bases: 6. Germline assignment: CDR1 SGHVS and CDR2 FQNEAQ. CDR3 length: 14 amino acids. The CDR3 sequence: CASSLRGPGNEQFF. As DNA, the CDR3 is TGTGCCAGCAGCCTCAGGGGGCCAGGCAATGAGCAGTTCTTC.

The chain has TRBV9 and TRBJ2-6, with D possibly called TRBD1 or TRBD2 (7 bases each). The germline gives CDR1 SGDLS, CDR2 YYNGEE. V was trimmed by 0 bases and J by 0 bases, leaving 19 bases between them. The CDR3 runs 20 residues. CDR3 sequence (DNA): TGTGCCAGCAGCGTAGGAGGGGGGGGACAGACTATCTCTGGGGCCAACGTCCTGACTTTC. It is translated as CASSVGGGGQTISGANVLTF.

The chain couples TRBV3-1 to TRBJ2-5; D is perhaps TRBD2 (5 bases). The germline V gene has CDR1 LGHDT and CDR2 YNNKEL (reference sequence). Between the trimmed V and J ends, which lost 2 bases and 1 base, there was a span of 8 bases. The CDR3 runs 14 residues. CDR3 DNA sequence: TGTGCCAGCAGCCAAAGCGGCCTCCAAGAGACCCAGTACTTC. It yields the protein CASSQSGLQETQYF.

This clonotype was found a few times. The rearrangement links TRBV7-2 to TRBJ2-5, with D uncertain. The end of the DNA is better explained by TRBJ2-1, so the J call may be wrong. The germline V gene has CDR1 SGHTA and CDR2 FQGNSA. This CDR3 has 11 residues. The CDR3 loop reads CASSYDRTQFF. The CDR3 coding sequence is TGTGCCAGCAGCTACGACCGAACCCAGTTCTTC.

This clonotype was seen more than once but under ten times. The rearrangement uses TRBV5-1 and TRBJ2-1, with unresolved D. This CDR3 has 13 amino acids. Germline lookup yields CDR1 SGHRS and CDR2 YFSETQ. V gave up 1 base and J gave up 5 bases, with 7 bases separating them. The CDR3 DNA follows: TGCGCCAGCAGCTTGTCAGAGGACAATGAGCAGTTCTTC. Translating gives CASSLSEDNEQFF.

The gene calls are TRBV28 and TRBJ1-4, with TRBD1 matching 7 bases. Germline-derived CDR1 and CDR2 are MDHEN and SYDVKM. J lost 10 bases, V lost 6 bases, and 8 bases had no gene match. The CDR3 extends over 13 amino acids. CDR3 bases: TGTGCCAGCAGGTCAACAGGGGTGAGAAAACTGTTTTTT. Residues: CASRSTGVRKLFF.

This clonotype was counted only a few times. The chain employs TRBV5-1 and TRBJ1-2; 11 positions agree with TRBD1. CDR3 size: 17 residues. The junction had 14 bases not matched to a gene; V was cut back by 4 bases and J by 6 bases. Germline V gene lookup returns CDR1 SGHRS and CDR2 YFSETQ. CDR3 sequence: CASSQDPGTGGWDGYTF. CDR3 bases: TGCGCCAGCAGCCAAGACCCCGGGACAGGGGGATGGGATGGCTACACCTTC.

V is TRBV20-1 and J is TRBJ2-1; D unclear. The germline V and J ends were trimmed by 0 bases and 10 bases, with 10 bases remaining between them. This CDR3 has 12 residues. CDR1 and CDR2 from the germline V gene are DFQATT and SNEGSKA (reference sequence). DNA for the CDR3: TGCAGTGCTAGAGATGAGACACCCGAGCAGTTCTTC. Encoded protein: CSARDETPEQFF.

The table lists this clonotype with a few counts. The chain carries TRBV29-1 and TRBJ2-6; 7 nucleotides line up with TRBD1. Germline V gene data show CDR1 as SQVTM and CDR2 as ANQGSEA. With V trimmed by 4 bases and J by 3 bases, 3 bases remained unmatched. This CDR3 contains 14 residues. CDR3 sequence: CSVGTGVGANVLTF. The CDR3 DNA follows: TGCAGCGTTGGAACAGGGGTTGGGGCCAACGTCCTGACTTTC.

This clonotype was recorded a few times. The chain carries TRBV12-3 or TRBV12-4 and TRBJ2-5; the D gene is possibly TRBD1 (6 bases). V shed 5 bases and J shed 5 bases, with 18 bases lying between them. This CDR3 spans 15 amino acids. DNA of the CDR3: TGTGCCAGCAGTCCCCTCTTGGGGGCGCACGAGACCCAGTACTTC. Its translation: CASSPLLGAHETQYF.

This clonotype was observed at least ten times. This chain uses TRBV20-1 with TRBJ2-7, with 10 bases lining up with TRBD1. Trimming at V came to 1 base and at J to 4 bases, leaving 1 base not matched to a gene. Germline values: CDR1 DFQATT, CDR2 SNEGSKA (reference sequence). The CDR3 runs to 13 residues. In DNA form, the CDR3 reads TGCAGTGCTAGAGGACAGGGGGCTTACGAGCAGTACTTC. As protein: CSARGQGAYEQYF.

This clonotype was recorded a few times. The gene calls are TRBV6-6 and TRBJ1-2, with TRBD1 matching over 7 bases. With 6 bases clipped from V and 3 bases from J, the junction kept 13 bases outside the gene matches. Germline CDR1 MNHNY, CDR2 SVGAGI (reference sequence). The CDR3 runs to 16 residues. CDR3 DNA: TGTGCCAGCAGCAACCCGGGACAGATCATTTACTATGGCTACACCTTC. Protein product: CASSNPGQIIYYGYTF.

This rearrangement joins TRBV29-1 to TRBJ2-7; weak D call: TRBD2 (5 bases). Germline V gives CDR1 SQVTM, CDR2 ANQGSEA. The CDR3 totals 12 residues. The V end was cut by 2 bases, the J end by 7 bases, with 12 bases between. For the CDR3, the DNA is TGCAGCGTTGAACCCTCCTCGGGGGAGCAGTACTTC. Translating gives CSVEPSSGEQYF.

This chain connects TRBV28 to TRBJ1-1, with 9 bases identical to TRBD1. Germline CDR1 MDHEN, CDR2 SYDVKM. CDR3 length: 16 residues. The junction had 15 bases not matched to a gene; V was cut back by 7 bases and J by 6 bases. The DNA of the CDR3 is TGTGCCAGCACTAATATTACCCCGGACAGGGGCGCTGAAGCTTTCTTT. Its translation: CASTNITPDRGAEAFF.

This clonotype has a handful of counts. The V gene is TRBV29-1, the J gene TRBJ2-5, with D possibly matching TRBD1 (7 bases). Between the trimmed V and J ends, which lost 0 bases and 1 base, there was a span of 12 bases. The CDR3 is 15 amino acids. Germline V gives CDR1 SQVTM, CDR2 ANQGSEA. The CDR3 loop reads CSVEDGGTVQETQYF. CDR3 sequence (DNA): TGCAGCGTTGAAGATGGAGGGACAGTCCAAGAGACCCAGTACTTC.

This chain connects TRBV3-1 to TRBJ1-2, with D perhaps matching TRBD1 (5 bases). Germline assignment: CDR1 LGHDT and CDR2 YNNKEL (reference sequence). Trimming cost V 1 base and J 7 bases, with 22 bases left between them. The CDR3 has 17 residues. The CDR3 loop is CASSQVAVSWGDLGYTF. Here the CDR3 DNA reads TGTGCCAGCAGCCAAGTGGCTGTGAGTTGGGGGGATCTTGGCTACACCTTC.

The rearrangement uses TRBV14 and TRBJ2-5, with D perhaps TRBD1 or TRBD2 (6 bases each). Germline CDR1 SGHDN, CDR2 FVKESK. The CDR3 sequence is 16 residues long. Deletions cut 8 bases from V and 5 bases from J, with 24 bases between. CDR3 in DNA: TGTGCCAGCCAGGCGCGGGACACCATCACGGAGGAGACCCAGTACTTC. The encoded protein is CASQARDTITEETQYF.